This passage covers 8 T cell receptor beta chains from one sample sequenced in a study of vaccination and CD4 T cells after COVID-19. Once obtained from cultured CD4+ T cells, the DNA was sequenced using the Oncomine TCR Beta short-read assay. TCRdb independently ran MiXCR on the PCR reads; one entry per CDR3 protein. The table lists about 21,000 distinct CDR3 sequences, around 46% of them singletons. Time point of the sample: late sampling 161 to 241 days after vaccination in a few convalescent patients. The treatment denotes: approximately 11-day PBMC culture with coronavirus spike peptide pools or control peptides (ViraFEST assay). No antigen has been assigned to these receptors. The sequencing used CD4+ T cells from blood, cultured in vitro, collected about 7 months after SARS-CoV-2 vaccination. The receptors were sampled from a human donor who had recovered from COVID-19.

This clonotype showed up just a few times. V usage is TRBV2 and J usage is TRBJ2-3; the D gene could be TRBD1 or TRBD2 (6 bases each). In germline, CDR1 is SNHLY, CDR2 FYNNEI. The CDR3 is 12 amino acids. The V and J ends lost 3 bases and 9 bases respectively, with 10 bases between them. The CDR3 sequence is CASSDGGRTQYF. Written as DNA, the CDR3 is TGTGCCAGCAGTGATGGGGGGCGCACGCAGTATTTT.

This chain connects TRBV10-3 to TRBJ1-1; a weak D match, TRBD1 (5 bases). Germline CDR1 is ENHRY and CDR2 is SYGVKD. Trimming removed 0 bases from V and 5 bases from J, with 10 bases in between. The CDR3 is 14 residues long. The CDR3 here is CAISESGEATEAFF. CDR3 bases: TGTGCCATCAGTGAGTCAGGGGAGGCGACTGAAGCTTTCTTT.

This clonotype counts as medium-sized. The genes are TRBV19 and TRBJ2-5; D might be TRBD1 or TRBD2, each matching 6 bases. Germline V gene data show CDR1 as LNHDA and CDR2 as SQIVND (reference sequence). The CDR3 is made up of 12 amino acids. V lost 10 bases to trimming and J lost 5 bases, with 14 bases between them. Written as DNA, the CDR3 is TGTGCCACCCGACAGGCGGGGGAGACCCAGTACTTC. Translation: CATRQAGETQYF.

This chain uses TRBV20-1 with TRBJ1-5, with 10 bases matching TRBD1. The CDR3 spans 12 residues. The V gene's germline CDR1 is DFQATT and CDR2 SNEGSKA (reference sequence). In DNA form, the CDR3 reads TGCAACTCGACAGGGGGCGTTCAGCCCCAGCATTTT. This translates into CNSTGGVQPQHF.

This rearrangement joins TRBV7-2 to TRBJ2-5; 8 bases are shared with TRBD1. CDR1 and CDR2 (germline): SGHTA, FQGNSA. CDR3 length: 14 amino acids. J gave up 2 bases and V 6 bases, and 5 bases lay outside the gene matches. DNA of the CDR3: TGTGCCAGCAGTCAACAGGGGGGTCAAGAGACCCAGTACTTC. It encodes CASSQQGGQETQYF.

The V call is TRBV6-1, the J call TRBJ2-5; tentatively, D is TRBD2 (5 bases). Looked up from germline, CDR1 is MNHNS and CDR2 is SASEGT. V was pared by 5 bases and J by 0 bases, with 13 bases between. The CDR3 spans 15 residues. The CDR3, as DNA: TGTGCCAGCAGTCGGCTTATCGGGGACCAAGAGACCCAGTACTTC. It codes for CASSRLIGDQETQYF.

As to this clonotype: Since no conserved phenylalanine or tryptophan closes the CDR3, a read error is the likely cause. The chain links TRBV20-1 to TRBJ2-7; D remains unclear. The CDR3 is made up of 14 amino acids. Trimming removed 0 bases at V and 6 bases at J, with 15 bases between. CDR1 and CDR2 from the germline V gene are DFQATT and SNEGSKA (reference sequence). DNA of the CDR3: TGCAGTGCTAGAGATTCAAGGTCGGCTGCCGAGCAGTACTCC. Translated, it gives CSARDSRSAAEQYS.

CDR3 sequence: CSARDQGMNTEAFF. Written as DNA, the CDR3 is TGCAGTGCTAGAGATCAAGGGATGAACACTGAAGCTTTCTTT. This sequence joins TRBV20-1 and TRBJ1-1, with D hard to call. Deletions cut 0 bases from V and 0 bases from J, with 8 bases between. There are 14 residues in the CDR3. Per the germline V gene, CDR1 is DFQATT and CDR2 is SNEGSKA (reference sequence).